These 21 T cell receptor beta chains share one sample of origin, sequenced in a study of control samples from healthy donors and cancer patients (TCRdb year 2020). The library was generated by the immunoSEQ multiplex PCR assay. The clones in this table, taken by TCRdb from immuneACCESS, are in-frame only. Not every clone is retained; where verified, under half of the shortfall comes from an unresolved V gene, and the cause of the rest is unknown. The sample data list roughly 150,000 clones, and about nine tenths of these were observed just once. 4.9% of the sample belongs to the ten largest clones. Sequencing input: blood. These receptors originate from a man between 25 and 39 years old in good health.

The V gene is TRBV4-2, the J gene TRBJ2-7, with D possibly TRBD1 on 6 matching bases. V lost 4 bases and J lost 2, with 12 bases in between. The CDR3 extends over 14 amino acids. Per germline, CDR1 LGHNA and CDR2 YNFKEQ. In DNA form, the CDR3 reads TGTGCCAGCAGCCGATCGGACAGTGCCTACGAGCAGTACTTC. Amino acids: CASSRSDSAYEQYF.

V and J are TRBV11-3 and TRBJ2-3, with D possibly TRBD1 on 7 matching bases. Deletions cut 0 bases from V and 2 bases from J, with 18 bases between. The CDR3 is 18 amino acids. CDR1 and CDR2 from the germline V gene are SGHNT and YENEEA. CDR3 bases: TGTGCCAGCAGCTTAGATACAGGCAGGGGGGCCTCCACAGATACGCAGTATTTT. This encodes CASSLDTGRGASTDTQYF.

V gene TRBV28 combines with J gene TRBJ1-5; D might be TRBD1 (6 bases). Germline CDR1 is MDHEN and CDR2 is SYDVKM. V lost 6 bases to trimming and J lost 4 bases, with 16 bases between them. The CDR3 is 15 residues long. The CDR3 coding sequence is TGTGCCAGCAGATACTCAGGGGTGGGGAATCAGCCCCAGCATTTT. The encoded protein is CASRYSGVGNQPQHF.

This chain uses TRBV14 with TRBJ1-6, with D hard to call. The CDR3 sequence is 15 residues long. CDR1 is SGHDN and CDR2 is FVKESK in the germline V gene. The ends were cut back, 0 bases at V and 7 bases at J, with 10 bases in the middle. The CDR3 here is CASSQELVGNSPLHF. DNA of the CDR3: TGTGCCAGCAGCCAAGAGTTGGTGGGGAATTCACCCCTCCACTTT.

The genes are TRBV9 and TRBJ1-3; no definite D call. The CDR3 covers 15 residues. The V gene lost 8 bases and the J gene lost 0 bases, with 15 bases spanning the gap. Germline V gene lookup returns CDR1 SGDLS and CDR2 YYNGEE. In nucleotides, the CDR3 is TGTGCCAGTTCCTTGGACGCCTACTCTGGAAACACCATATATTTT. Protein: CASSLDAYSGNTIYF.

This sequence joins TRBV3-1 (or the pseudogene TRBV3-2) and TRBJ2-2, with D possibly TRBD1 on 6 matching bases. Germline lookup yields CDR1 LGHDT and CDR2 YNNKEL (reference sequence). The CDR3 consists of 14 residues. The V end lost 4 bases, the J end lost 1 base, and 7 bases lay between the germline ends. The CDR3 sequence: CASSPDRNTGELFF. The CDR3 DNA follows: TGTGCCAGCAGCCCGGACAGGAACACCGGGGAGCTGTTTTTT.

About this clone: Other DNA sequences within the sample encode an identical CDR3. The V gene is TRBV30, the J gene TRBJ1-5; TRBD1 might be the D (5 bases). The V gene's germline CDR1 is GTSNPN and CDR2 SVGIG (reference sequence). This CDR3 is 13 amino acids long. V was trimmed by 0 bases and J by 2 bases, leaving 5 bases between them. The CDR3 coding sequence is TGTGCCTGGAGTGTACAGGGCAATCAGCCCCAGCATTTT. Encoded protein: CAWSVQGNQPQHF.

This rearrangement joins TRBV30 to TRBJ2-3; D gene ambiguous. This CDR3 comprises 12 residues. Germline V gene sequence: CDR1 GTSNPN, CDR2 SVGIG (reference sequence). Trimming removed 3 bases from V and 6 bases from J, with 10 bases in between. The chain's CDR3 is CAWRALGDTQYF. The CDR3 DNA sequence: TGTGCCTGGAGGGCTCTCGGGGATACGCAGTATTTT.

The V and J genes are TRBV6-5 and TRBJ1-6; D remains unclear. CDR3 length: 14 amino acids. CDR1 is MNHEY and CDR2 is SVGAGI in the germline V gene. Trimming cost V 6 bases and J 5 bases, with 11 bases left between them. The CDR3 DNA is TGTGCCAGCAGGGCCCGTGGGGATAATTCACCCCTCCACTTT. This codes for CASRARGDNSPLHF.

The chain has TRBV18 and TRBJ2-3; D may be TRBD2 (6 bases). V was trimmed by 3 bases and J by 4 bases, leaving 14 bases between them. CDR1 and CDR2 (germline): KGHSH, LQKENI. The CDR3 is 15 residues long. The CDR3 region is CASSPEDSGADTQYF. The CDR3 DNA reads as TGTGCCAGCTCACCGGAAGACTCGGGGGCAGATACGCAGTATTTT.

This clone has just one count. The chain joins TRBV3-1 (or the pseudogene TRBV3-2) to TRBJ2-4; the match to TRBD1 covers 9 bases. This CDR3 comprises 16 residues. With V trimmed by 5 bases and J by 6 bases, 11 bases remained unmatched. CDR1 is LGHDT and CDR2 is YNNKEL in the germline V gene (reference sequence). The CDR3 reads CASSEPGTGFRNIQYF. The CDR3, as DNA: TGTGCCAGCAGCGAACCCGGGACAGGGTTTAGAAACATTCAGTACTTC.

The gene calls are TRBV27 and TRBJ2-4; D may be TRBD2 (6 bases). Germline V gene lookup returns CDR1 MNHEY and CDR2 SMNVEV (reference sequence). V lost 8 bases, J lost 9 bases, and 20 bases lay in between. This CDR3 has 14 residues. CDR3 in amino acids: CASLKGGAVCIQYF. The CDR3 DNA follows: TGTGCCAGCTTGAAAGGCGGGGCCGTGTGCATTCAGTACTTC.

The chain employs TRBV7-2 and TRBJ1-1; D might be TRBD1 (5 bases). Germline CDR1 is SGHTA and CDR2 is FQGNSA. The CDR3 is 16 amino acids. The V and J ends lost 5 bases and 2 bases respectively, with 18 bases between them. This chain's CDR3 is CASSERFDSINTEAFF. The CDR3 coding sequence is TGTGCCAGCAGCGAACGATTCGACAGCATAAACACTGAAGCTTTCTTT.

The chain has TRBV6-1 and TRBJ2-3; 11 bases agree with TRBD2. The CDR3 runs to 18 residues. After removal of 1 base from V and 6 bases from J, the junction contained 12 bases not matched to a gene. Germline lookup yields CDR1 MNHNS and CDR2 SASEGT. CDR3 region: CASSEGRLAGPRGDTQYF. The CDR3 DNA reads TGTGCCAGCAGTGAAGGGCGACTAGCGGGACCCCGGGGGGATACGCAGTATTTT.

The rearrangement links TRBV2 to TRBJ2-3, with 9 bases lining up with TRBD2. From germline, CDR1 is SNHLY and CDR2 FYNNEI. Germline trimming cut 7 bases from V and 7 bases from J; bases unmatched to any gene: 12. The CDR3 has 15 amino acids. For the CDR3, the DNA is TGTGCCAGCACCGGGGTTAGCGGGAGATGGAATACGCAGTATTTT. This translates into CASTGVSGRWNTQYF. Variable domain in full (rest from reference TRBV2 and TRBJ2-3): EPEVTQTPSHQVTQMGQEVILRCVPISNHLYFYWYRQILGQKVEFLVSFYNNEISEKSEIFDDQFSVERPDGSNFTLKIRSTKLEDSAMYFCASTGVSGRWNTQYFGPGTRLTVL.

The chain carries TRBV4-3 and TRBJ2-2; D ambiguous. V lost 0 bases to trimming and J lost 6 bases, with 5 bases between them. Germline V lookup: CDR1 LGHNA, CDR2 YSLEER. The CDR3 runs 13 residues. CDR3 DNA: TGCGCCAGCAGCCAAGAGTTTTCCGGGGAGCTGTTTTTT. It encodes CASSQEFSGELFF.

The V call is TRBV21-1, the J call TRBJ2-7; TRBD1 reflects the table's D call only, with no check against the DNA. TRBV21-1 represents a pseudogene. This CDR3 has 14 residues. The CDR3 is CASSMPGHPYGQYF. The CDR3 region has the DNA TGTGCCAGCAGCATGCCGGGACATCCCTACGGGCAGTACTTC.

This clone appeared many times. Other nucleotide sequences in the sample specify the same CDR3. V usage is TRBV5-1 and J usage is TRBJ1-1; 8 nucleotides agree with TRBD1. The CDR3 length is 14 residues. The trim removed 4 bases at V and 1 base at J, leaving 3 bases unmatched. Germline V gene sequence: CDR1 SGHRS, CDR2 YFSETQ. The CDR3 bases are TGCGCCAGCAGCGCCGGGACAGGGAACACTGAAGCTTTCTTT. Its translation is CASSAGTGNTEAFF.

This clone appeared once. J is TRBJ2-7 and V is TRBV11-3; TRBD1 might be the D (6 bases). Germline V lookup: CDR1 SGHNT, CDR2 YENEEA. The V end was cut by 7 bases, the J end by 2 bases, with 18 bases between. This CDR3 region has 15 residues. The CDR3 protein is CASTQGYRDPYEQYF. DNA for the CDR3: TGTGCCAGCACCCAAGGGTACAGGGATCCCTACGAGCAGTACTTC.

The V and J genes are TRBV5-1 and TRBJ2-3; TRBD2 might be the D (7 bases). V gave up 4 bases and J gave up 2 bases, with 20 bases separating them. The CDR3 is made up of 17 amino acids. Germline CDR1 SGHRS, CDR2 YFSETQ. The CDR3 sequence is CASSASLAGAHTDTQYF. The CDR3 DNA is TGCGCCAGCAGCGCAAGCCTTGCGGGGGCCCACACAGATACGCAGTATTTT.

J is TRBJ1-2 and V is TRBV11-3; the D is unclear. The CDR3 is 14 residues long. V lost 5 bases and J 5 bases, leaving 15 bases between the germline ends. Germline V CDR1 and CDR2: SGHNT, YENEEA. CDR3: CASSPRGLGYGYTF. CDR3 DNA: TGTGCCAGCAGCCCCCGCGGGCTAGGATATGGCTACACCTTC.